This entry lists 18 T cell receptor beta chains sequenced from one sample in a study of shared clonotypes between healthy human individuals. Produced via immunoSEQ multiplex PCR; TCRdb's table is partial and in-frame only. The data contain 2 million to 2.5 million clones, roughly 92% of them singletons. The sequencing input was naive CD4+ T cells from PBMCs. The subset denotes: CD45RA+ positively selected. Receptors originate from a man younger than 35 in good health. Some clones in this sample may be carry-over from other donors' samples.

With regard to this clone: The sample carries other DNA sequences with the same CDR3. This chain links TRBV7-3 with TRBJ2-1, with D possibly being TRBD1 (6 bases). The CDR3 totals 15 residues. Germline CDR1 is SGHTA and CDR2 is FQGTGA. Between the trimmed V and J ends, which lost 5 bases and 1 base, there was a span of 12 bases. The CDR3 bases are TGTGCCAGCAGCCCCCGGCAGGGGTCCTACAATGAGCAGTTCTTC. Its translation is CASSPRQGSYNEQFF. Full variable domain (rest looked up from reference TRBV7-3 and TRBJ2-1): GAGVSQTPSNKVTEKGKYVELRCDPISGHTALYWYRQSLGQGPEFLIYFQGTGAADDSGLPNDRFFAVRPEGSVSTLKIQRTERGDSAVYLCASSPRQGSYNEQFFGPGTRLTVL.

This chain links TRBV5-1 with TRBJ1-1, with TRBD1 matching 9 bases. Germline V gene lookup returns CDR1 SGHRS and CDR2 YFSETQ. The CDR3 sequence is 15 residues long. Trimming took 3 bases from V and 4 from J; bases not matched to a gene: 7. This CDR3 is CASSWGQGSVTEAFF. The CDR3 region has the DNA TGCGCCAGCAGCTGGGGACAGGGTAGTGTCACTGAAGCTTTCTTT.

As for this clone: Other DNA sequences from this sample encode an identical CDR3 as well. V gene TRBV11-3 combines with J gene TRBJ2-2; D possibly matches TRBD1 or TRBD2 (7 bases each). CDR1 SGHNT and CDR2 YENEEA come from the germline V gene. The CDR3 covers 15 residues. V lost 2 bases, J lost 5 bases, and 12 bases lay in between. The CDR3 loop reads CASSLRQGGTGELFF. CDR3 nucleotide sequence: TGTGCCAGCAGCTTACGACAGGGAGGGACCGGGGAGCTGTTTTTT.

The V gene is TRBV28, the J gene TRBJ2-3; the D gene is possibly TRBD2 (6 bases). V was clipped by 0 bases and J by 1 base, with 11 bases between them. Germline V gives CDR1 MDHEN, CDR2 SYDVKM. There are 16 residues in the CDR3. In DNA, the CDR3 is TGTGCCAGCAGTTTATGGGAGGGAATGGGCACAGATACGCAGTATTTT. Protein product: CASSLWEGMGTDTQYF.

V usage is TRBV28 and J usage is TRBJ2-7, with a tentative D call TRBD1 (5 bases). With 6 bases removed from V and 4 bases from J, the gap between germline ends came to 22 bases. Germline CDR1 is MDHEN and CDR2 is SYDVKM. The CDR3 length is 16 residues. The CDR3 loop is CASSSVRQWWGYEQYF. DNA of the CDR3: TGTGCCAGCAGCTCGGTTCGACAGTGGTGGGGATACGAGCAGTACTTC.

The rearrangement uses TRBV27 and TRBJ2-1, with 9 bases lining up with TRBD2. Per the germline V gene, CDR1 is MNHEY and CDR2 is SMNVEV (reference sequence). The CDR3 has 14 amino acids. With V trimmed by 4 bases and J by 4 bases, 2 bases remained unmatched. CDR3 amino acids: CASSSSGIYNEQFF. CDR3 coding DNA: TGTGCCAGCAGTTCTAGCGGGATTTACAATGAGCAGTTCTTC.

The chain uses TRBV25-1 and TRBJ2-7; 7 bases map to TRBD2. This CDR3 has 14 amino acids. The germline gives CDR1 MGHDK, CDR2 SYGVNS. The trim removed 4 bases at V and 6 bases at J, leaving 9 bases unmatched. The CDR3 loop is CASSVGGVEVEQYF. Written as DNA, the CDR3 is TGTGCCAGCAGTGTTGGGGGGGTAGAGGTCGAGCAGTACTTC.

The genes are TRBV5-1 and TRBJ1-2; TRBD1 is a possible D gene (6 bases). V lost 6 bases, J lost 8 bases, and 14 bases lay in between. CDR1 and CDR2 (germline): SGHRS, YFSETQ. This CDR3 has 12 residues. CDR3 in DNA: TGCGCCAGCAACGGGCAGGGGCACGGCTACACCTTC. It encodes CASNGQGHGYTF.

The CDR3 here is CASSLGLASYNEQFF. The CDR3 DNA reads as TGTGCCAGCAGCTTGGGACTAGCGTCCTACAATGAGCAGTTCTTC. The V and J genes are TRBV5-5 and TRBJ2-1; the match to TRBD2 covers 8 bases. Germline loops: CDR1 SGHKS, CDR2 YYEKEE (reference sequence). This CDR3 has 15 amino acids. V dropped 0 bases and J dropped 1; count of bases not matched to a gene: 0.

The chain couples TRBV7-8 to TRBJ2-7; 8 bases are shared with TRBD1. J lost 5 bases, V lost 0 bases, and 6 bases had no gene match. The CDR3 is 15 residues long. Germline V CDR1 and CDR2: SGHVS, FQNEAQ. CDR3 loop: CASSLARTGFDEQYF. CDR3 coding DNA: TGTGCCAGCAGCTTAGCGAGGACAGGGTTTGACGAGCAGTACTTC.

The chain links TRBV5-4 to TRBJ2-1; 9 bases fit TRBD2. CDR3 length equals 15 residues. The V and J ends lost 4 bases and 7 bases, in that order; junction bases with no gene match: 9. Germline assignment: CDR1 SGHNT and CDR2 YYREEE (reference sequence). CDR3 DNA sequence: TGTGCCAGCAGCATAGCGGGAGCCTGGGGGAATGAGCAGTTCTTC. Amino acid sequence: CASSIAGAWGNEQFF. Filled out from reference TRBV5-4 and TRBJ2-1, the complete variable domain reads ETGVTQSPTHLIKTRGQQVTLRCSSQSGHNTVSWYQQALGQGPQFIFQYYREEENGRGNFPPRFSGLQFPNYSSELNVNALELDDSALYLCASSIAGAWGNEQFFGPGTRLTVL.

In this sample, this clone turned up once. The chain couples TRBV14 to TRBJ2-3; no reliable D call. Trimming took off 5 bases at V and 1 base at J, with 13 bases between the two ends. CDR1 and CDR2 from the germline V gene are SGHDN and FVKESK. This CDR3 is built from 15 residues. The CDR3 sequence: CASSSPPRGTDTQYF. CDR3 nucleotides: TGTGCCAGCAGCTCCCCTCCTAGGGGCACAGATACGCAGTATTTT.

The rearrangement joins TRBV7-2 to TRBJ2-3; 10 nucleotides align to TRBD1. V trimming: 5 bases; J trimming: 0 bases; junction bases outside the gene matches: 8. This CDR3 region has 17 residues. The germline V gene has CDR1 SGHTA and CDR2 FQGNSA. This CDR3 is CASSVKDRGASTDTQYF. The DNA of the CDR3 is TGTGCCAGCAGCGTAAAGGACAGGGGGGCAAGCACAGATACGCAGTATTTT. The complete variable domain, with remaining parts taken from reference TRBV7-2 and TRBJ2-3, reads GAGVSQSPSNKVTEKGKDVELRCDPISGHTALYWYRQSLGQGLEFLIYFQGNSAPDKSGLPSDRFSAERTGGSVSTLTIQRTQQEDSAVYLCASSVKDRGASTDTQYFGPGTRLTVL.

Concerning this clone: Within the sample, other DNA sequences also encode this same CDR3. The CDR3 reads CASSLRLAGNEQFF. The CDR3 DNA is TGCGCCAGCAGCTTGAGACTAGCGGGTAATGAGCAGTTCTTC. The chain links TRBV5-1 to TRBJ2-1; TRBD2 matches 10 bases. This CDR3 has 14 residues. V gave up 1 base and J gave up 7 bases; unmatched junction bases: 2. The germline CDR1 and CDR2 sequences are SGHRS and YFSETQ.

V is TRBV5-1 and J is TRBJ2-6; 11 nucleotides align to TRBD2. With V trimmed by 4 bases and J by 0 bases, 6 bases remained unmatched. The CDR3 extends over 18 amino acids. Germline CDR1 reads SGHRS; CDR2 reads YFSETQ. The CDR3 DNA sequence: TGCGCCAGCAGCCCCGGACTAGCGGGCCGCTCTGGGGCCAACGTCCTGACTTTC. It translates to CASSPGLAGRSGANVLTF.

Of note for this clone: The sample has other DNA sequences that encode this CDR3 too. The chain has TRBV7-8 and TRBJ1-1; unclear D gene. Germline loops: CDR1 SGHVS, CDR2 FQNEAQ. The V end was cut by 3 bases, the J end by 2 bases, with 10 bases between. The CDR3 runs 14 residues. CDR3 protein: CASSLVRGNTEAFF. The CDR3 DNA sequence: TGTGCCAGCAGCTTGGTCCGGGGTAACACTGAAGCTTTCTTT.

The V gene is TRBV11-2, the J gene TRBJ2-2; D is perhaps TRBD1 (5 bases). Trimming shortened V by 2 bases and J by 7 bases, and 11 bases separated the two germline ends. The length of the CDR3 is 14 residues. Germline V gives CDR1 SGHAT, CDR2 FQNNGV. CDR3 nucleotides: TGTGCCAGCAGCTTACAAGGGGCTGGCGGGGAGCTGTTTTTT. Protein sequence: CASSLQGAGGELFF.

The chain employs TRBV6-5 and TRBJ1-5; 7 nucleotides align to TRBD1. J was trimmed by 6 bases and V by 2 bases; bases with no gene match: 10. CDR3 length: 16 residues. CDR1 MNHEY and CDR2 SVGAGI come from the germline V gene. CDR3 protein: CASSYNRGEWIQPQHF. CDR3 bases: TGTGCCAGCAGTTACAACAGGGGAGAGTGGATTCAGCCCCAGCATTTT.